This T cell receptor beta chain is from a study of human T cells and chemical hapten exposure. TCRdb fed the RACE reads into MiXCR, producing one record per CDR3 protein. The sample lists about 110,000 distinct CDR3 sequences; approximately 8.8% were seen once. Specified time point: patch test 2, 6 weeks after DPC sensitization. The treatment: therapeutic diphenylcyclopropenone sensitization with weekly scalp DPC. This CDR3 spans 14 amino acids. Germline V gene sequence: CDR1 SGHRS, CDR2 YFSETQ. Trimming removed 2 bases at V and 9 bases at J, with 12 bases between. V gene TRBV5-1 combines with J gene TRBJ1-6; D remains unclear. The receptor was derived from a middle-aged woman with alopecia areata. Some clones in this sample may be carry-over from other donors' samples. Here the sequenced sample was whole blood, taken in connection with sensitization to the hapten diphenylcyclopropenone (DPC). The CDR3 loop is CASSFKGSGSPLHF. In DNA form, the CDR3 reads TGCGCCAGCAGCTTTAAGGGAAGTGGTTCACCCCTCCACTTT.